These 4 T cell receptor beta chains originate from one sample sequenced in a study of T cell repertoires in cytomegalovirus infection. No antigens are known for them. One entry per CDR3 protein results from TCRdb running MiXCR on the reads. The sample lists 250,000 to 300,000 distinct CDR3 sequences, roughly a fifth seen once, with roughly a fifth in the top ten. The sequenced sample was cultured PBMCs, obtained from culture after CMV antigen stimulation. All receptors derive from a human donor in good health (CMV status not recorded). Some clones in this sample may be carry-over from other donors' samples.

This clonotype appeared a few times. One end of the junction is discordant with germline, which a read error may explain. J is TRBJ2-1 and V is TRBV11-2, with a tentative D call TRBD2 (6 bases). This CDR3 contains 16 residues. Looked up from germline, CDR1 is SGHAT and CDR2 is FQNNGV. The CDR3 loop reads CASSLGSRLAHNERFF. The CDR3 DNA reads TGTGCCAGCAGCTTAGGGTCGCGGCTAGCGCACAATGAGCGGTTCTTC.

The J gene is TRBJ2-3, the V gene TRBV29-1; TRBD1 is a possible D gene (5 bases). The CDR3 spans 13 residues. The V end lost 2 bases, the J end lost 4 bases, and 10 bases lay between the germline ends. CDR1 is SQVTM and CDR2 is ANQGSEA in the germline V gene. DNA for the CDR3: TGCAGCGTTGAATCAGGGTCCCCAGATACGCAGTATTTT. This gives the protein CSVESGSPDTQYF.

This clonotype was picked up many times. The junction shows a germline mismatch at one end, possibly a read error. The chain joins TRBV7-2 to TRBJ1-4; 9 nucleotides match TRBD1. Per germline, CDR1 SGHTA and CDR2 FQGNSA. The CDR3 is made up of 13 amino acids. Written as DNA, the CDR3 is TGTGCCAGCAGCTTAGAACAGGGGGCAGATCGCCATTTT. It codes for CASSLEQGADRHF.

Comment on this clonotype: This sequence may be a read error, since a much larger clone differs from it by one base. This chain links TRBV5-1 with TRBJ1-1; D not resolved. V lost 5 bases and J 4 bases, leaving 21 bases between the germline ends. The CDR3 has 16 amino acids. Per germline, CDR1 SGHRS and CDR2 YFSETQ. The CDR3 nucleotides read TGCGCCAGCAGACCTCAGCCTTCTCAGGCGGGCACTGAAGCTTTCTTT. Protein product: CASRPQPSQAGTEAFF.